One sample yielded the 25 T cell receptor beta chains listed below, sequenced in a study of cytomegalovirus exposure and HLA in healthy donors. Both 60 Vbeta primers and 13 Jbeta primers went into the PCR. Data came from immunoSEQ multiplex PCR; TCRdb stores just in-frame clones and leaves some out. The sample includes some 180,000 clones, 80% of them seen just once. Material: PBMCs. The origin of the receptors is a girl between 5 and 17 years old in good health and CMV-seropositive.

The genes are TRBV7-9 and TRBJ2-1; 11 positions match TRBD1. The CDR3 runs 16 residues. Germline V lookup: CDR1 SEHNR, CDR2 FQNEAQ (reference sequence). The junction had 7 bases not matched to a gene; V was cut back by 5 bases and J by 4 bases. As DNA, the CDR3 is TGTGCCAGCAGCCCCTACGGGACAGGGGGGTACAATGAGCAGTTCTTC. Its protein is CASSPYGTGGYNEQFF.

This clone was counted a single time. The chain joins TRBV7-2 to TRBJ2-7; the D gene is possibly TRBD2 (6 bases). Trimming pared 5 bases from V and 6 bases from J, leaving 17 bases between. Per germline, CDR1 SGHTA and CDR2 FQGNSA. The CDR3 covers 14 residues. Written as DNA, the CDR3 is TGTGCCAGCAGCCCGGATTACGGGCGGGGCGAGCAGTACTTC. It yields the protein CASSPDYGRGEQYF.

The J gene is TRBJ2-1, the V gene TRBV25-1; D is uncertain. The CDR3 extends over 16 amino acids. Germline V gives CDR1 MGHDK, CDR2 SYGVNS. Deletions cut 0 bases from V and 0 bases from J, with 9 bases between. The CDR3 loop reads CASSEYGWSSYNEQFF. Written as DNA, the CDR3 is TGTGCCAGCAGTGAATACGGCTGGAGCTCCTACAATGAGCAGTTCTTC.

The rearrangement joins TRBV7-6 to TRBJ2-7; TRBD1 aligns across 7 bases. CDR3 size: 15 residues. Germline V gives CDR1 SGHVS, CDR2 FNYEAQ. J gave up 2 bases and V 6 bases, and 10 bases lay outside the gene matches. CDR3: CASSSGQVGPYEQYF. In DNA, the CDR3 is TGTGCCAGCAGTTCCGGACAGGTTGGCCCCTACGAGCAGTACTTC. The variable domain in full, with the rest retrieved from reference TRBV7-6 and TRBJ2-7, is GAGVSQSPRYKVTKRGQDVALRCDPISGHVSLYWYRQALGQGPEFLTYFNYEAQQDKSGLPNDRFSAERPEGSISTLTIQRTEQRDSAMYRCASSSGQVGPYEQYFGPGTRLTVT.

The rearrangement joins TRBV18 to TRBJ1-4, with D tentatively TRBD1 (5 bases). The CDR3 totals 13 residues. V gave up 2 bases and J gave up 8 bases, with 9 bases separating them. CDR1 KGHSH and CDR2 LQKENI come from the germline V gene. The CDR3 DNA reads TGTGCCAGCTCACCATCGGGGGTGGAAAAACTGTTTTTT. The encoded protein is CASSPSGVEKLFF.

The rearrangement uses TRBV7-9 and TRBJ2-1; D is possibly TRBD2 (6 bases). The CDR3 contains 16 residues. Germline V gene sequence: CDR1 SEHNR, CDR2 FQNEAQ (reference sequence). The V and J ends lost 2 bases and 4 bases respectively, with 15 bases between them. This CDR3 is CASSLLSSEQYNEQFF. The CDR3 DNA is TGTGCCAGCAGCTTACTGTCTAGCGAACAATACAATGAGCAGTTCTTC.

The rearrangement links TRBV29-1 to TRBJ1-1; no reliable D call. Germline lookup yields CDR1 SQVTM and CDR2 ANQGSEA. The CDR3 runs 12 residues. The V end was cut by 6 bases, the J end by 1 base, with 9 bases between. The CDR3 sequence is CSVFGRNTEAFF. The CDR3 bases are TGCAGCGTGTTCGGGAGGAACACTGAAGCTTTCTTT.

This clone was picked up one time. The chain uses TRBV13 and TRBJ2-3; TRBD2 agrees at 13 bases. This CDR3 is built from 22 residues. Losses at the gene ends were 5 bases for V and 2 bases for J; bases not matched to a gene: 22. Germline V gives CDR1 PRHDT, CDR2 FYEKMQ (reference sequence). CDR3 nucleotide sequence: TGTGCCAGCAGCACCGACAGCTTGGGACTAGCGGGACCACAGAGGTTCACAGATACGCAGTATTTT. Protein: CASSTDSLGLAGPQRFTDTQYF.

The chain joins TRBV6-6 to TRBJ2-7, with TRBD1 matching 7 bases. The CDR3 contains 14 residues. J was trimmed by 2 bases and V by 5 bases; bases with no gene match: 6. Germline-derived CDR1 and CDR2 are MNHNY and SVGAGI (reference sequence). The DNA for the CDR3 is TGTGCCAGCAGTACGGGGACAGTTACCTACGAGCAGTACTTC. Encoded protein: CASSTGTVTYEQYF.

The gene calls are TRBV6-5 and TRBJ1-2; 7 nucleotides agree with TRBD1. Germline V gene data show CDR1 as MNHEY and CDR2 as SVGAGI. After removal of 2 bases from V and 2 bases from J, the junction contained 2 bases not matched to a gene. The length of the CDR3 is 14 residues. CDR3 protein: CASSYDRENYGYTF. DNA for the CDR3: TGTGCCAGCAGTTACGACAGGGAGAACTATGGCTACACCTTC.

J is TRBJ2-2 and V is TRBV5-1; 9 bases fit TRBD1. V lost 4 bases and J lost 6; bases outside the gene matches: 10. This CDR3 comprises 16 residues. Germline V CDR1 and CDR2: SGHRS, YFSETQ. The CDR3 is CASSPGVTGGSGELFF. The CDR3 bases are TGCGCCAGCAGCCCGGGGGTGACAGGGGGATCCGGGGAGCTGTTTTTT.

This clone was picked up a small number of times. The rearrangement joins TRBV4-1 to TRBJ2-5; 8 bases agree with TRBD2. Germline loops: CDR1 MGHRA, CDR2 YSYEKL. The V segment lost 6 bases and the J segment 1 base; nucleotides outside the gene matches: 10. This CDR3 region has 16 residues. The CDR3 is CASSSLSGRGQETQYF. The CDR3 bases are TGCGCCAGCAGTTCACTCAGCGGGAGAGGCCAAGAGACCCAGTACTTC.

The CDR3 sequence: CASSFEREQYF. The CDR3 coding sequence is TGTGCCAGCAGCTTCGAGCGCGAGCAGTACTTC. The genes are TRBV5-6 and TRBJ2-7, with D unclear. The V gene's germline CDR1 is SGHDT and CDR2 YYEEEE. This CDR3 has 11 amino acids. V lost 2 bases and J lost 6, with 6 bases in between.

This rearrangement joins TRBV5-1 to TRBJ2-5; D possibly corresponds to TRBD2 (6 bases). The V end lost 0 bases, the J end lost 2 bases, and 8 bases lay between the germline ends. The CDR3 sequence is 14 residues long. Germline CDR1 and CDR2: SGHRS and YFSETQ. Here the CDR3 DNA reads TGCGCCAGCAGCTTGGTGGAGGGGCAAGAGACCCAGTACTTC. Protein: CASSLVEGQETQYF.

The chain recombines TRBV5-1 with TRBJ2-2; 10 bases are a match to TRBD2. V was clipped by 1 base and J by 6 bases; unmatched bases: 12. Germline values: CDR1 SGHRS, CDR2 YFSETQ. CDR3 length: 18 residues. The CDR3 loop is CASSLNVLAGPRAGELFF. The DNA of the CDR3 is TGCGCCAGCAGCTTGAACGTACTAGCGGGACCCAGGGCCGGGGAGCTGTTTTTT.

This clone was detected a few times. The chain uses TRBV5-6 and TRBJ1-4; TRBD1 matches at 7 bases. The CDR3 contains 15 residues. Germline values: CDR1 SGHDT, CDR2 YYEEEE. The V gene end was trimmed by 4 bases and the J gene end by 5 bases; junction bases not matched to a gene: 8. This chain's CDR3 is CASSLAGGVNEKLFF. DNA of the CDR3: TGTGCCAGCAGCCTTGCAGGGGGAGTAAATGAAAAACTGTTTTTT.

The genes are TRBV18 and TRBJ2-2; D possibly corresponds to TRBD1 (6 bases). Germline V CDR1 and CDR2: KGHSH, LQKENI. The CDR3 totals 16 residues. The germline V and J ends were trimmed by 1 base and 0 bases, with 9 bases remaining between them. The CDR3 reads CASSPRQAPNTGELFF. The CDR3 DNA is TGTGCCAGCTCACCACGACAGGCTCCGAACACCGGGGAGCTGTTTTTT.

This clone was counted between two and nine times. The CDR3 DNA sequence: TGTGCCAGCAGTGATAATAGCTACAATGAGCAGTTCTTC. Its protein is CASSDNSYNEQFF. This rearrangement joins TRBV6-4 to TRBJ2-1; D gene ambiguous. This CDR3 has 13 amino acids. V lost 3 bases, J lost 3 bases, and 6 bases lay in between. Germline V CDR1 and CDR2: MRHNA, SNTAGT.

The table lists this clone with a count of one. The chain links TRBV4-1 to TRBJ2-5; tentatively, D is TRBD2 (5 bases). Looked up from germline, CDR1 is MGHRA and CDR2 is YSYEKL. CDR3 size: 13 residues. V dropped 4 bases and J dropped 2 bases, with 8 bases sitting between them. The CDR3 loop is CASSRTVQETQYF. CDR3 nucleotides: TGCGCCAGCAGCCGGACTGTACAAGAGACCCAGTACTTC.

The chain is built from TRBV7-9 and TRBJ2-7; D possibly corresponds to TRBD2 (6 bases). Trimming shortened V by 4 bases and J by 3 bases, and 10 bases separated the two germline ends. There are 13 residues in the CDR3. From germline, CDR1 is SEHNR and CDR2 FQNEAQ (reference sequence). The CDR3, as DNA: TGTGCCAGCAGCTCGGGACTCCGCTACGAGCAGTACTTC. Residues: CASSSGLRYEQYF.

This chain uses TRBV7-8 with TRBJ2-5; 8 nucleotides align to TRBD1. The CDR3 contains 17 residues. Germline V gives CDR1 SGHVS, CDR2 FQNEAQ. V lost 3 bases and J lost 0; bases outside the gene matches: 9. DNA for the CDR3: TGTGCCAGCAGCTTGAAATCGACAGGGGTGTACCAAGAGACCCAGTACTTC. Encoded protein: CASSLKSTGVYQETQYF.

The chain links TRBV5-4 to TRBJ2-1, with 9 bases lining up with TRBD1. Germline CDR1 is SGHNT and CDR2 is YYREEE (reference sequence). There are 15 residues in the CDR3. The V gene end was trimmed by 6 bases and the J gene end by 6 bases; junction bases not matched to a gene: 10. In DNA, the CDR3 is TGTGCCAGCACCCCCGGACAGGGGATCGGCAATGAGCAGTTCTTC. This sequence encodes CASTPGQGIGNEQFF.

The chain uses TRBV5-4 and TRBJ1-1; 7 nucleotides align to TRBD1. This CDR3 comprises 16 residues. The trim removed 3 bases at V and 6 bases at J, leaving 14 bases unmatched. CDR1 SGHNT and CDR2 YYREEE come from the germline V gene (reference sequence). The CDR3 nucleotides read TGTGCCAGCAGCTCGGAGACAGGGTTCGGTACCCCTGAAGCTTTCTTT. As protein: CASSSETGFGTPEAFF.

The CDR3 region is CASSEGANTGELFF. The CDR3, as DNA: TGCGCCAGCAGCGAGGGAGCGAACACCGGGGAGCTGTTTTTT. J is TRBJ2-2 and V is TRBV5-1; D perhaps matches TRBD2 (5 bases). V lost 4 bases to trimming and J lost 0 bases, with 7 bases between them. The V gene's germline CDR1 is SGHRS and CDR2 YFSETQ. The CDR3 is 14 residues long.

This clone was picked up a small number of times. The J gene is TRBJ2-2, the V gene TRBV2, with TRBD2 matching 7 bases. The CDR3 contains 14 residues. V shed 6 bases, J shed 6 bases, and the junction held 7 bases outside the gene matches. Germline V gene lookup returns CDR1 SNHLY and CDR2 FYNNEI. This CDR3 is CASRPGRAAGELFF. In nucleotides, the CDR3 is TGTGCCAGCAGGCCAGGGAGGGCGGCCGGGGAGCTGTTTTTT. Looking up the rest from reference TRBV2 and TRBJ2-2 gives the full variable domain: EPEVTQTPSHQVTQMGQEVILRCVPISNHLYFYWYRQILGQKVEFLVSFYNNEISEKSEIFDDQFSVERPDGSNFTLKIRSTKLEDSAMYFCASRPGRAAGELFFGEGSRLTVL.